The sequence of this TCR beta chain was determined in a study of T cells after yellow fever vaccination (dated by TCRdb to about 2019). Study-wide context: The SMART-Seq v4 Ultra Low Input RNA kit was used to prepare libraries from fractions with low cell numbers. Two healthy male donors, one aged 18 to 29 and one aged 30 to 40 years, were included in the cohort. Bulk TCR alpha and beta repertoires were sequenced longitudinally to track T-cell clones before and after primary and booster YFV17D yellow fever vaccination. Bulk PBMC replicates and cell subsets were isolated from blood drawn at multiple timepoints before and after both primary and secondary immunization.

This clonotype came up a few times. No antigen is known for it. Per-base quality was not reported, and no clone a single base away is much larger than it. TCR cDNA was synthesized by 5'RACE template switching, which introduced a universal primer site and unique molecular identifiers. Priming for cDNA synthesis came from both the TCR alpha and TCR beta constant segments. Library amplification involved two PCR steps, and the second step added sample barcodes and sequencing adapters. Sequencing of libraries was done on Illumina HiSeq 2500 (2x100 bp) or NovaSeq (2x150 bp). As for the original processing: Reads were demultiplexed and collapsed into UMI consensus sequences with MIGEC, and V(D)J alignment was performed with MiXCR. Clonotypes responding to the vaccine were identified with edgeR on replicate PBMC samples, with the criteria of FDR below 0.01 and a log2 fold change above 5 up to day 15. Each bulk clonotype was labeled CD4 or CD8 based on which sequenced repertoire, CD4 or CD8, contained the clonotype at higher abundance. The public reads were reanalyzed by TCRdb: fastp trimming at Q25, MiXCR alignment, in-frame beta chains only. Rows are unified per CDR3 protein, each entry keeping the most common DNA and genes. TCRdb, rather than the study authors, made the V and J calls. For this sample the table gives 450,000 to 550,000 distinct CDR3 sequences, of which 15% to 20% were detected only once. The ten largest clonotypes hold around 15% of the sample.

The CDR3, from cysteine to phenylalanine, totals 13 residues. Only the CDR3 region is kept as DNA, spanning 39 bases read in frame from base 1. Reading the germline V gene (reference sequence) gives CDR1 DFQATT and CDR2 SNEGSKA. The trim is 6 bases for V and 2 bases for J, with a gap of 12 bases between the germline ends. The research as a whole found: Computational filtering was required because FACS-sorted repertoires could contain abundant contaminating clonotypes from the bulk population. The secondary T-cell response was weaker than the primary response but faster, peaking on day 5 instead of day 15. A small fraction of clonotypes appeared in both the CD4 and CD8 compartments, likely as a result of convergent recombination. After the booster, most clones that had expanded after primary vaccination were detected again (around 95% of CD4 and around nine tenths of CD8), suggesting broad maintenance of memory. Only a couple of donors were included in the study, so the extent to which the findings can be generalized is limited.

The treatment or condition tag for this specimen amounts to: live attenuated yellow fever vaccine strain. Two biological replicates of bulk PBMCs were collected at each blood-draw timepoint. PBMCs were isolated from peripheral blood using a standard Ficoll-Paque protocol. RNA was extracted with TriZol from bulk PBMCs, CD4 and CD8 fractions, and dextramer-positive and dextramer-negative fractions. The clonotype originates from a man aged 30-40 years who received the YFV17D yellow fever vaccine. Source: PBMCs, taken 15 days after the yellow fever booster vaccination. In this chain, TRBV20-1 is recombined with TRBJ2-3, with the D gene not confidently named. The nucleotide sequence reads TGCAGTGCCTCGACTCGAATCACAGATACGCAGTATTTT. It translates to CSASTRITDTQYF.